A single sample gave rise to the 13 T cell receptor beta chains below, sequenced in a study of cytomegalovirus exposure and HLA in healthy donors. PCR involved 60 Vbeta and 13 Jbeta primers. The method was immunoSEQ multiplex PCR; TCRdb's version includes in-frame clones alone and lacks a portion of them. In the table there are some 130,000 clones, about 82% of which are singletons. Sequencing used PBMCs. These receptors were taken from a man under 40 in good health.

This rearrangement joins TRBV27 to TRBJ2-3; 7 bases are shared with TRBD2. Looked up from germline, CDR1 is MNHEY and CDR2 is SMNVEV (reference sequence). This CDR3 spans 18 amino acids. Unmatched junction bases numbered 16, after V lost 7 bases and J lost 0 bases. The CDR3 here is CASTPSTSPTTSTDTQYF. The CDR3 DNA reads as TGTGCCAGCACCCCGTCGACTAGCCCCACCACTAGCACAGATACGCAGTATTTT.

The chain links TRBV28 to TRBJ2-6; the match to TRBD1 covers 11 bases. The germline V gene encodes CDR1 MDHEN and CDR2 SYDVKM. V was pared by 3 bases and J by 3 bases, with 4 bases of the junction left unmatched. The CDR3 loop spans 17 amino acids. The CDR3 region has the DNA TGTGCCAGCAGTTTTGGGGACAGGGGGAATGGGGCCAACGTCCTGACTTTC. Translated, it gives CASSFGDRGNGANVLTF.

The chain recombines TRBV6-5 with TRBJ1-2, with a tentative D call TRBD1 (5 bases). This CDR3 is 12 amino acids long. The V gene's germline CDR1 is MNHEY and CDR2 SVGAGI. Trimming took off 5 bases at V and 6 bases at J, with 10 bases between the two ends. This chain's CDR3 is CASSPGGDGYTF. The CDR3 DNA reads TGTGCCAGCAGTCCCGGGGGGGATGGCTACACCTTC.

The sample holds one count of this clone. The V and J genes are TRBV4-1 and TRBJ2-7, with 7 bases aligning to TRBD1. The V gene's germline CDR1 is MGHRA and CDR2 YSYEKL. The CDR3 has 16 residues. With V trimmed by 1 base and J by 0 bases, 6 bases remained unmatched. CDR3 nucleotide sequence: TGCGCCAGCAGCCAAGTCACGACAGGGCTCTCCTACGAGCAGTACTTC. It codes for CASSQVTTGLSYEQYF.

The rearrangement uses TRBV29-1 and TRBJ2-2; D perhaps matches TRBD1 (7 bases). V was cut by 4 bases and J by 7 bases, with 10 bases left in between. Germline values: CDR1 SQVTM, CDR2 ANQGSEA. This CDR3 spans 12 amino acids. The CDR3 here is CSVARGVGELFF. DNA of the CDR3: TGCAGCGTTGCCAGGGGGGTCGGGGAGCTGTTTTTT.

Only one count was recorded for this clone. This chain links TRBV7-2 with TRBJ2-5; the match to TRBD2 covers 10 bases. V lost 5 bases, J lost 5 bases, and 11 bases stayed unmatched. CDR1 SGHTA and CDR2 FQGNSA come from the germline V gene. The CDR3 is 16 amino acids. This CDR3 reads CASSPMGLARIETQYF. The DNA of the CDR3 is TGTGCCAGCAGCCCCATGGGACTAGCGAGGATTGAGACCCAGTACTTC.

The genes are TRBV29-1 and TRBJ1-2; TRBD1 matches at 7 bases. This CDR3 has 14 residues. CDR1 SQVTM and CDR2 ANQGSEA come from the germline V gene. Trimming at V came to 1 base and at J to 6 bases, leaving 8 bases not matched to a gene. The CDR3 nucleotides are TGCAGCGTTGAAGGTGGGCAGGGGGTAAATGGCTACACCTTC. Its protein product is CSVEGGQGVNGYTF.

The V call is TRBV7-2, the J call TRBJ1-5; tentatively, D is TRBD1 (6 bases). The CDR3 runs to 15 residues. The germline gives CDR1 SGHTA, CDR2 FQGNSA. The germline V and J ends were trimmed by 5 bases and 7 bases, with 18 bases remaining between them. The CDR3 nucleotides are TGTGCCAGCAGCCCGACAGGTCAGGCTGGACAGCCCCAGCATTTT. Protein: CASSPTGQAGQPQHF.

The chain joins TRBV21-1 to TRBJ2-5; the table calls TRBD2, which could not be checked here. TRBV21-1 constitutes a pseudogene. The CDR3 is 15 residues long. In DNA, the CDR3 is TGTGCCAGCAAAATGGACTCTTCGTACCAAGAGACCCAGTACTTC. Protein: CASKMDSSYQETQYF.

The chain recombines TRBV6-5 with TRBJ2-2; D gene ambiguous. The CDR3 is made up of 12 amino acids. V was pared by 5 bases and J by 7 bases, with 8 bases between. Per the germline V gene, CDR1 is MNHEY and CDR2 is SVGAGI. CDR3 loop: CASSSYGGELFF. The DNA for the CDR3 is TGTGCCAGCAGTAGCTACGGCGGGGAGCTGTTTTTT.

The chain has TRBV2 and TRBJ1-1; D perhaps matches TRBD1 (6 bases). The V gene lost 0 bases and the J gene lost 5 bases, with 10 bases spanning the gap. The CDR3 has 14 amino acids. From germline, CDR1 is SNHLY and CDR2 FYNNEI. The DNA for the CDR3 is TGTGCCAGCAGTGAAGCAGGGGGAGGGACTGAAGCTTTCTTT. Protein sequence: CASSEAGGGTEAFF.

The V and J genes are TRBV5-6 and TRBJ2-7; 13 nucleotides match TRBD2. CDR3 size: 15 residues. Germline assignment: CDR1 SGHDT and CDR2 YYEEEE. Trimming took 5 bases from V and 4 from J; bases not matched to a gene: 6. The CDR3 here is CASRSGTSGVYEQYF. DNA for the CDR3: TGTGCCAGCAGGTCCGGGACTAGCGGGGTTTACGAGCAGTACTTC.

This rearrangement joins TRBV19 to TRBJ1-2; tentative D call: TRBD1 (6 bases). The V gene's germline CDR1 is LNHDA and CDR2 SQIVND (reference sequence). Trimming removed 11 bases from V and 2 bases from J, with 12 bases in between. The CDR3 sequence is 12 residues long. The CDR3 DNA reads TGTGCCGCCATGAGGGGGAACTATGGCTACACCTTC. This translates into CAAMRGNYGYTF.